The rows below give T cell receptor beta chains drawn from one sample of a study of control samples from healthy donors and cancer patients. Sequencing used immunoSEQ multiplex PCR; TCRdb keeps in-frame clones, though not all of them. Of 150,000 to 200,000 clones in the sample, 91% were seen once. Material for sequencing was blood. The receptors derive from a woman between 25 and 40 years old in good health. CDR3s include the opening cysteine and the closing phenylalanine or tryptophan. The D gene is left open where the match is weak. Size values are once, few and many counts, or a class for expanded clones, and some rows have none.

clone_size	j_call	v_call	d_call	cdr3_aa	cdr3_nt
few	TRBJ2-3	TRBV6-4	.	CASSAGDDTDTQYF	TGTGCCAGCAGTGCGGGGGACGACACAGATACGCAGTATTTT
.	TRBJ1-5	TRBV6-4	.	CASSDRGGSQPQHF	TGTGCCAGCAGTGACAGGGGAGGGAGTCAGCCCCAGCATTTT
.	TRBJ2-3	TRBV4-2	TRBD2	CASSQELAGGRGTQYF	TGTGCCAGCAGCCAAGAACTAGCGGGGGGGCGGGGTACGCAGTATTTT
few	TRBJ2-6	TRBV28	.	CASSSGFSGANVLTF	TGTGCCAGCAGTTCGGGTTTCTCTGGGGCCAACGTCCTGACTTTC
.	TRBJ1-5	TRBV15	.	CATSRGGSNQPQHF	TGTGCCACCAGCAGAGGGGGAAGCAATCAGCCCCAGCATTTT
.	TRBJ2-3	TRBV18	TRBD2	CASSATSGRATDTQYF	TGTGCCAGCTCAGCGACTAGCGGGAGGGCCACAGATACGCAGTATTTT
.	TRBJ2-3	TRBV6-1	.	CASSERGAGRTDTQYF	TGTGCCAGCAGTGAACGTGGGGCGGGGAGGACAGATACGCAGTATTTT
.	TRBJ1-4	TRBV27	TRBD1	CASSSTGATNEKLFF	TGTGCCAGCAGTTCCACAGGGGCAACTAATGAAAAACTGTTTTTT
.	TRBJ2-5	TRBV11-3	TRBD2	CASSPKREGRRETQYF	TGTGCCAGCAGCCCCAAGCGGGAGGGCCGGAGAGAGACCCAGTACTTC
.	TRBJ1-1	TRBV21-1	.	CASSKLGGGGTEAFF	TGTGCCAGCAGCAAACTTGGAGGAGGGGGCACTGAAGCTTTCTTT
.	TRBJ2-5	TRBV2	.	CASSDLETQYF	TGTGCCAGCAGTGACCTAGAGACCCAGTACTTC
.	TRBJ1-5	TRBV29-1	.	CSVETEDQPQHF	TGCAGCGTTGAAACAGAGGATCAGCCCCAGCATTTT
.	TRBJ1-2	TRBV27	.	CASSLIGSNYGYTF	TGTGCCAGCAGTTTAATAGGCAGTAACTATGGCTACACCTTC
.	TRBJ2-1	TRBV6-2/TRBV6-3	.	CASSYNEQFF	TGTGCCAGCAGTTACAATGAGCAGTTCTTC
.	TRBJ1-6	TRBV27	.	CASSLPGLGNSPLHF	TGTGCCAGCAGTTTACCCGGGTTGGGGAATTCACCCCTCCACTTT
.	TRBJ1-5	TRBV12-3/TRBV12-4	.	CASSLGNNQPQHF	TGTGCCAGCAGTTTGGGGAACAATCAGCCCCAGCATTTT
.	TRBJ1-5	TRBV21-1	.	CASSKKRTAYSNQPQHF	TGTGCCAGCAGCAAAAAGAGGACGGCTTATAGCAATCAGCCCCAGCATTTT
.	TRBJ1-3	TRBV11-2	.	CASSSSSGNTIYF	TGTGCCAGCAGCTCCTCATCTGGAAACACCATATATTTT